This T cell receptor (beta chain) was found in a study of cytomegalovirus exposure and HLA in healthy donors. For the study at large: Among the approximately 410 genotyped donors, 81% were placed in the Caucasian-associated ancestry cluster. Whole-study findings and limits: Presence/absence results assume similar sequencing depth per donor, which may not hold.

At sampling all donors were nominally healthy, likely with unrecorded immune exposures. Germline values: CDR1 SGHNT, CDR2 YENEEA. Trimming removed 5 bases from V and 4 bases from J, with 14 bases in between. This CDR3 has 14 amino acids. A note on this clone: Antigen specificity is unknown.

The PCR ran on 60 Vbeta and 13 Jbeta primers. Profiling relied on immunoSEQ multiplex PCR, and the TCRdb table lists in-frame clones only, not all of them. The repertoire holds 95,000 to 120,000 clones, with over 75% as singletons. The chain employs TRBV11-3 and TRBJ1-2, with D tentatively TRBD1 (6 bases). Sequencing input: PBMCs. This TCR derives from a woman in her 30s in good health and CMV-seropositive. CDR3 sequence (DNA): TGTGCCAGCAGCCAACGGGACAAGAGCTATGGCTACACCTTC. Translated, it gives CASSQRDKSYGYTF. The whole variable domain, remainder taken from reference TRBV11-3 and TRBJ1-2, is EAGVVQSPRYKIIEKKQPVAFWCNPISGHNTLYWYLQNLGQGPELLIRYENEEAVDDSQLPKDRFSAERLKGVDSTLKIQPAELGDSAVYLCASSQRDKSYGYTFGSGTRLTVV.